This TCR beta chain was documented in a study of T cell responses to AZD1222 COVID-19 vaccine. Study in general: Second-dose intervals near 4 or 12 weeks were combined.

This clone was counted between two and nine times. Its target is not known. Whole-study findings and limits: Along spike, vaccine-associated CD4 TCRs were found throughout, with dominance at 160-218 and 743-854. The donor group comprised mostly white British people and more females; the analysis possibly underestimated clonal diversity.

With 2 bases removed from V and 1 base from J, the gap between germline ends came to 14 bases. This CDR3 is 16 amino acids long. Germline V gene sequence: CDR1 KGHSH, CDR2 LQKENI. TCRdb keeps only in-frame clones here, not all; method: immunoSEQ multiplex PCR. This repertoire shows about 190,000 clones, approximately 90% found once; its top ten account for approximately 7.2%. The origin of this receptor is an adult in good health. The chain has TRBV18 and TRBJ1-1, with a possible D match to TRBD1 (5 bases). The sample was peripheral blood, taken on day 0 of AZD1222 vaccination. The CDR3 DNA reads TGTGCCAGCTCACCAGGGGCCTTGGGTAGGAACACTGAAGCTTTCTTT. This sequence encodes CASSPGALGRNTEAFF.